These 8 T cell receptor beta chains were all obtained from the same sample, sequenced in a study of blood T cell repertoires in COVID-19. Generated by immunoSEQ multiplex PCR, the TCRdb table keeps only in-frame clones and is missing some. The sample has fewer than 250,000 clones, less than 90% seen once; the top ten hold 1% to 1.4%. The specimen was peripheral blood. The receptor source for this set is a man aged 25-45 years with acute or convalescent COVID-19.

The chain employs TRBV28 and TRBJ2-5; 14 nucleotides line up with TRBD2. The trim removed 3 bases at V and 4 bases at J, leaving 1 base unmatched. The V gene's germline CDR1 is MDHEN and CDR2 SYDVKM. CDR3 length: 15 residues. The CDR3 DNA is TGTGCCAGCAGTTTGGGACTAGCGGGAGTAGAGACCCAGTACTTC. It encodes CASSLGLAGVETQYF.

This clone was seen only a few times. The chain couples TRBV5-1 to TRBJ2-1, with 10 bases lining up with TRBD2. Per germline, CDR1 SGHRS and CDR2 YFSETQ. The V gene end was trimmed by 4 bases and the J gene end by 6 bases; junction bases not matched to a gene: 10. The CDR3 is 16 amino acids. In nucleotides, the CDR3 is TGCGCCAGCAGCATGTATAGCGGGGGGATGACCAATGAGCAGTTCTTC. It translates to CASSMYSGGMTNEQFF.

V is TRBV30 and J is TRBJ1-2; 7 nucleotides line up with TRBD1. Germline trimming cut 0 bases from V and 5 bases from J; bases unmatched to any gene: 3. The germline V gene encodes CDR1 GTSNPN and CDR2 SVGIG (reference sequence). The CDR3 has 13 residues. This CDR3 reads CAWSVGDRYGYTF. In DNA, the CDR3 is TGTGCCTGGAGTGTAGGGGACAGATATGGCTACACCTTC.

The chain employs TRBV6-6 and TRBJ1-1; no clear D gene. V lost 10 bases to trimming and J lost 4 bases, with 25 bases between them. CDR1 and CDR2 from the germline V gene are MNHNY and SVGAGI (reference sequence). This CDR3 contains 16 residues. CDR3 DNA: TGTGCCATCACGTCGGAGAGCCTTAATGTAGGCACTGAAGCTTTCTTT. The encoded protein is CAITSESLNVGTEAFF.

The chain is built from TRBV7-9 and TRBJ2-1; D might be TRBD2 (7 bases). CDR3 length: 16 residues. Trimming removed 4 bases at V and 4 bases at J, with 17 bases between. Germline CDR1 reads SEHNR; CDR2 reads FQNEAQ (reference sequence). This chain's CDR3 is CASSSPGGGGYNEQFF. The CDR3 nucleotides read TGTGCCAGCAGCTCCCCTGGGGGCGGGGGATACAATGAGCAGTTCTTC.

The rearrangement links TRBV3-1 (or the pseudogene TRBV3-2) to TRBJ2-4; D perhaps matches TRBD2 (5 bases). The CDR3 is made up of 14 amino acids. Germline CDR1 and CDR2: LGHDT and YNNKEL (reference sequence). Trimming cost V 1 base and J 1 base, with 5 bases left between them. CDR3 sequence reads: CASSQGGAKNIQYF. CDR3 nucleotide sequence: TGTGCCAGCAGCCAAGGCGGGGCCAAAAACATTCAGTACTTC.

The V call is TRBV5-5, the J call TRBJ2-5; D gene unclear. V lost 5 bases and J 5 bases, leaving 13 bases between the germline ends. The CDR3 sequence is 13 residues long. Germline CDR1 reads SGHKS; CDR2 reads YYEKEE (reference sequence). The CDR3 nucleotides are TGTGCCAGCAGTAAGGCGGTCGAGGAGACCCAGTACTTC. It codes for CASSKAVEETQYF.

There are a few counts of this clone. The rearrangement joins TRBV6-1 to TRBJ1-5, with 7 bases aligning to TRBD1. Germline CDR1 and CDR2: MNHNS and SASEGT. The CDR3 length is 16 residues. J lost 2 bases, V lost 3 bases, and 7 bases had no gene match. CDR3: CASSDLAGTGNQPQHF. The CDR3 region has the DNA TGTGCCAGCAGTGACCTTGCCGGGACAGGCAATCAGCCCCAGCATTTT.